This entry describes one T cell receptor (beta chain). Its antigen is as yet unknown. The data were taken from a study of cytomegalovirus exposure and HLA in healthy donors. Whole-study findings and limits: According to an earlier analysis, most TCR beta V segments yielded productive rearrangements about 87% or about 30% of the time.

13 Jbeta primers and 60 Vbeta primers were used for the PCR. Clones were sequenced by immunoSEQ multiplex PCR, and TCRdb holds only the in-frame ones, with some missing. The table includes about 80,000 clones, around 80% detected once. The junction had 12 bases not matched to a gene; V was cut back by 2 bases and J by 9 bases. CDR1 is MNHEY, CDR2 SMNVEV, per germline (reference sequence). The CDR3 contains 15 residues. This clonotype was sampled from a man younger than 40 in good health and CMV-seronegative. The V call is TRBV27, the J call TRBJ2-7; TRBD2 matches 8 bases. Input material: PBMCs. CDR3 bases: TGTGCCAGCAGTTTAGTGAGCGGGGGCGTGCTCGGGCAGTACTTC. It codes for CASSLVSGGVLGQYF.